This T cell receptor beta chain was sequenced for a study of cytomegalovirus exposure and HLA in healthy donors. Findings of the study overall: Both high specificity and high sensitivity reportedly marked the classifier's diagnosis of cytomegalovirus status. Within an earlier analysis, most TCR beta V segments proved productive either about 87% or about 30% of the time.

This clone showed up just once. Its matching antigen is unknown. Samples came from healthy bone marrow donors. Amplification used 60 Vbeta primers and 13 Jbeta primers. Study processing details: Later, tens of millions of unique TCR beta chains were counted in an analysis, and around 11 million of them were shared. TCRdb's table, derived via immunoSEQ multiplex PCR, lists solely in-frame clones and lacks some. Clone size and the V and J calls come from that table; the DNA yielded D and trimming. The data contain around 200,000 clones, around four fifths of them singletons. The receptor was isolated from a woman aged 50 to 65 in good health and CMV-seropositive. Specimen: PBMCs.

CDR3 nucleotide sequence: TGTGCCAGCAGCTGGGAACTAGCGGGGCCCAATGAGCAGTTCTTC. As protein: CASSWELAGPNEQFF. The rearrangement links TRBV5-6 to TRBJ2-1; 10 nucleotides align to TRBD2. This CDR3 region has 15 residues. Germline V CDR1 and CDR2: SGHDT, YYEEEE. The V and J ends lost 3 bases and 6 bases, in that order; junction bases with no gene match: 6.